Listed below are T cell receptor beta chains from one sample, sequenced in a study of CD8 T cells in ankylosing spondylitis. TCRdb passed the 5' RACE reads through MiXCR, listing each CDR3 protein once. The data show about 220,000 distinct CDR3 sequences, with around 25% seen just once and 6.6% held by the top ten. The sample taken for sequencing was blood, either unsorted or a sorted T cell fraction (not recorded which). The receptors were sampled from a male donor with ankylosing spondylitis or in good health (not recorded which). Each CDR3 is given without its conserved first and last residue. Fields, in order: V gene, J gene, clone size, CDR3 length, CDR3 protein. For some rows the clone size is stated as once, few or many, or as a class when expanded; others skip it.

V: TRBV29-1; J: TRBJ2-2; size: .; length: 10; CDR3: SALPWAGELF
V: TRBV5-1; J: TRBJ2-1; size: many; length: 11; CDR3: ASSEGTAYEQF
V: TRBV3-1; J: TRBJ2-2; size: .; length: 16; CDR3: ASSRTSLAGLNTGELF
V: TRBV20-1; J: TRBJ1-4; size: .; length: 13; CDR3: SAWGQGADNEKLF
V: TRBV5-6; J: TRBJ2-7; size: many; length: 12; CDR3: ASSPRSGSYEQY
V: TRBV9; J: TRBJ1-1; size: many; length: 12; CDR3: ASSVVPGNTEAF
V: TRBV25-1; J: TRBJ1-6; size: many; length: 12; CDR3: ASSGQGYNSPLH
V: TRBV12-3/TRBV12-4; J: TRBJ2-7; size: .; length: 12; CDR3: ASRTGGSSYEQY
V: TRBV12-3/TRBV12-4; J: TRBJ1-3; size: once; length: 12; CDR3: ASSRQGWGDTIY
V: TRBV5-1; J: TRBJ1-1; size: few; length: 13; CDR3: ASSSAGAMNTEAF
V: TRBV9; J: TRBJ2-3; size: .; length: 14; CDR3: ASSVVTSRGTDTQY
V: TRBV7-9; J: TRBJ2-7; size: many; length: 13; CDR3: ASSRRGGLNYEQY
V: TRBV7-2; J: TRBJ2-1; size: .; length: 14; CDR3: ASSSQGLAGGNEQF
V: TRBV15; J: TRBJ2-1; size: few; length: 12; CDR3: ATRREAGYNEQF
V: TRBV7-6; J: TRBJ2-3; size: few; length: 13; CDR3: ASSYTGVRGDTQY
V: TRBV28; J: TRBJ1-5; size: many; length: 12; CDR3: ASSPPTVRQPQH
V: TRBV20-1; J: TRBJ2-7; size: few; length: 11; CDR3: SAPYQQGNEQY
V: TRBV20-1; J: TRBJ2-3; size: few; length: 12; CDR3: SALPTASTDTQY
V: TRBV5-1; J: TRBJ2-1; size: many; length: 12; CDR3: ASSHTPGTGEQF
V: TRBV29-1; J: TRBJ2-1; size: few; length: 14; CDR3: SVDQAGWRVRNEQF
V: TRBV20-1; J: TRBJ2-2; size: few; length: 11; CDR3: SARDGHTGELF
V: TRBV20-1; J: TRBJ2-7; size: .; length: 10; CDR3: SAEDTAYEQY
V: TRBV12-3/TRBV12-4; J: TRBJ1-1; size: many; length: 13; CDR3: ASSSLSRLNTEAF
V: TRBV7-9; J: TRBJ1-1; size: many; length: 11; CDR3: ASSLGGQLEAF